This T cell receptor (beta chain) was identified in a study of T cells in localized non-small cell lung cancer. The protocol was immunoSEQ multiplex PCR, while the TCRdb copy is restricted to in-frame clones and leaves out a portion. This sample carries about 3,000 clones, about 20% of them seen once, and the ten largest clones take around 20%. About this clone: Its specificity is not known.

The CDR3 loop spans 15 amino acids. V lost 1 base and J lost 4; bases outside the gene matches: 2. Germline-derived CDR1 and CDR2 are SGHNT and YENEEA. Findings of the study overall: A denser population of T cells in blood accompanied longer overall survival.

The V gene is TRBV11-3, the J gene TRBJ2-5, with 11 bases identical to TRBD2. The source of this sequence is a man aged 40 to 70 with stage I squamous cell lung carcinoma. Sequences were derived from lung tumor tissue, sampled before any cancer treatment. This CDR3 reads CASSLGLAGLETQYF. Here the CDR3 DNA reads TGTGCCAGCAGCTTAGGACTAGCGGGGTTAGAGACCCAGTACTTC.